This T cell receptor (beta chain) was observed in a study of blood T cell repertoires in COVID-19. The wider study: Some COVID-19 samples were acute and others convalescent; all came from the United States, Italy and Spain.

The ends lost 2 bases at V and 7 bases at J; junction bases unmatched: 14. This CDR3 is built from 18 residues. The germline CDR1 and CDR2 sequences are SGHAT and FQNNGV. Cohort 3 donors counted as recovered after two negative PCRs, clearance, or resolved symptoms. Produced via immunoSEQ multiplex PCR; TCRdb's table is partial and in-frame only. Seen here are about 140,000 clones, around 87% observed once, and the top ten hold 10% to 12%. The chain links TRBV11-2 to TRBJ2-1; 10 bases map to TRBD2. The specimen was PBMCs or T cells enriched from blood (not recorded which). This clonotype was sampled from a man in his sixties who had recovered from COVID-19. In DNA, the CDR3 is TGTGCCAGCAGCTTATGGAATATAGCGGGAGGAGGGGGTAATGAGCAGTTCTTC. Translated: CASSLWNIAGGGGNEQFF. The full variable domain, rest sourced from reference TRBV11-2 and TRBJ2-1, is EAGVAQSPRYKIIEKRQSVAFWCNPISGHATLYWYQQILGQGPKLLIQFQNNGVVDDSQLPKDRFSAERLKGVDSTLKIQPAKLEDSAVYLCASSLWNIAGGGGNEQFFGPGTRLTVL.